These 5 T cell receptor beta chains were all obtained from the same sample, sequenced in a study of blood T cell repertoires in COVID-19. Assay used: immunoSEQ multiplex PCR; TCRdb lists only in-frame clones, some missing. The table includes roughly 53,000 clones, roughly 80% detected once. Sequencing input: peripheral blood. All receptors come from a man aged 70 or older with active COVID-19.

The gene calls are TRBV9 and TRBJ2-3; 7 bases agree with TRBD2. CDR1 and CDR2 from the germline V gene are SGDLS and YYNGEE. The length of the CDR3 is 15 residues. V dropped 1 base and J dropped 6; count of bases not matched to a gene: 8. CDR3 residues: CASSVFAGEGDTQYF. The CDR3 DNA is TGTGCCAGCAGCGTATTCGCGGGAGAGGGCGATACGCAGTATTTT. The complete variable domain, with remaining parts taken from reference TRBV9 and TRBJ2-3, reads DSGVTQTPKHLITATGQRVTLRCSPRSGDLSVYWYQQSLDQGLQFLIQYYNGEERAKGNILERFSAQQFPDLHSELNLSSLELGDSALYFCASSVFAGEGDTQYFGPGTRLTVL.

V usage is TRBV6-2 or TRBV6-3 and J usage is TRBJ2-7, with D unresolved. CDR3 length: 14 amino acids. Between the trimmed V and J ends, which lost 5 bases and 1 base, there was a span of 12 bases. Germline assignment: CDR1 MNHEY and CDR2 SVGEGT. Here the CDR3 reads CASSLPAGSYEQYF. In DNA, the CDR3 is TGTGCCAGCAGTCTGCCAGCCGGGTCCTACGAGCAGTACTTC.

The rearrangement uses TRBV5-5 and TRBJ2-6; D perhaps matches TRBD1 (5 bases). V was trimmed by 1 base and J by 0 bases, leaving 8 bases between them. CDR3 length: 16 residues. CDR1 and CDR2 (germline): SGHKS, YYEKEE (reference sequence). As DNA, the CDR3 is TGTGCCAGCAGCTTGACAGGTAACTCTGGGGCCAACGTCCTGACTTTC. This sequence encodes CASSLTGNSGANVLTF.

The V call is TRBV6-5, the J call TRBJ2-7; 12 bases agree with TRBD1. The CDR3 contains 14 residues. Germline CDR1 reads MNHEY; CDR2 reads SVGAGI. V was pared by 6 bases and J by 3 bases, with 3 bases of the junction left unmatched. CDR3 sequence (DNA): TGTGCCAGCAGGGGGACAGGGGGCCTCTACGAGCAGTACTTC. Protein: CASRGTGGLYEQYF.

The V call is TRBV27, the J call TRBJ1-5, with D perhaps matching TRBD1 (5 bases). The V end lost 2 bases, the J end lost 0 bases, and 11 bases lay between the germline ends. CDR1 is MNHEY, CDR2 SMNVEV, per germline (reference sequence). The CDR3 runs to 16 residues. CDR3 loop: CASSLTPDISNQPQHF. CDR3 in DNA: TGTGCCAGCAGTTTAACCCCGGACATTAGCAATCAGCCCCAGCATTTT.